This record covers a single T cell receptor beta chain. This clone's antigen is unknown. Per-nucleotide qualities are absent, and no much larger clonotype sits a single base away. From the germline V gene, CDR1 is LGHNA and CDR2 is YSLEER. Trimming at the junction amounts to 0 bases on V and 6 bases on J, and the germline ends lie 11 bases apart. The CDR3 runs 15 amino acids, cysteine and phenylalanine included. Only the CDR3 part of the read is kept: 45 bases, read in frame from the first base. Library preparation used the immunoSEQ multiplex PCR assay. A mixture of 60 forward primers for TCR Vbeta segments and 13 reverse primers for TCR Jbeta segments was used in the multiplex PCR. Amplification of the CDR3 region of rearranged TCR beta genes was performed with a multiplex PCR assay on genomic DNA. On the Illumina HiSeq System, the amplified TCR beta libraries were sequenced as 87-base-pair reads. The published analysis was carried out like this. In a later analysis, some 80 million unique TCR beta chains were counted across the roughly 670 repertoires, and roughly 11 million of these chains were shared by at least two donors. Raw reads were error-corrected and collapsed into unique sequences with a nearest-neighbor algorithm that merged closely related sequences to remove PCR and sequencing errors. V, D and J gene segments were assigned by aligning CDR3 sequences to IMGT reference sequences. For a sequence to be retained, a match of at least six nucleotides to both a V gene segment and a J gene segment was required. A rearrangement was called productive if the CDR3 had no stop codons and remained in frame with V and J, and every other rearrangement was called non-productive. CDR3 was defined according to IMGT convention as the region running from the second conserved V-encoded cysteine to the conserved J-encoded phenylalanine. The earlier analysis of about 640 of the donors excluded any sequence lacking an unambiguous match to a single V gene segment. An earlier analysis of under 750 of the donors called V segments functional above 56.7% productive rearrangements and segregating when the between-donor standard deviation exceeded 5%. A statistical classification framework was built for diagnosing cytomegalovirus status from the catalog of TCR beta chain sequences. In a later analysis, TCR nucleotide sequences were compared against IMGT/GENE-DB human TR gene sequences so that V and J genes could be assigned. The TCRdist pipeline was used in a later analysis to assign CDR3 sequences and most-parsimonious VDJ recombination scenarios. A later analysis defined each TCR beta chain by its CDR3 amino acid sequence plus V-gene family, and excluded reads lacking a unique V-gene family. In a later analysis, nearly 600 highly shared, low-generation-probability nucleotide sequences were removed to address suspected cross-contamination and a sequencing artifact. A later analysis calculated a clonal expansion index for each public chain from normalized within-repertoire ranks of inferred template counts. In a later analysis, generation probabilities were computed with a VDJ recombination model fitted to out-of-frame rearrangements, and the resulting probabilities were checked against IGoR. In a later analysis, TCR-TCR, TCR-HLA and TCR-CMV co-occurrence was scored with hypergeometric tests, and a repertoire-size bias correction was applied to TCR pairs. A later analysis estimated false discovery rates by permuting HLA or CMV assignments 20 times. In a later analysis, co-occurring TCRs were grouped using DBSCAN, with TCRdist sequence similarity added in when clustering inside HLA-allele-positive subsets. For co-occurrence clustering, repertoires with fewer than 30,000 or more than 120,000 public chains were excluded, along with 5 or 6 repertoires with anomalous nucleotide sharing. TCRdb took this table from immuneACCESS and kept in-frame rearrangements with V and J called. Such tables lack part of the clones; where checked against another copy, unresolved V genes explain under half of the gap, and the rest is unexplained. V and J calls and clone size are as listed in that table; D and trimming were resolved from the DNA. For this sample there are 85,000 to 90,000 clones; 67% appear just once. The ten largest account for 2.1% of the sample.

This record comes from a study of cytomegalovirus exposure and HLA in healthy donors (dated by TCRdb to about 2017). Turning to the overall study: In an earlier analysis of under 600 of the donors, about 260 Gb of sequence data and some 100 million unique TCR beta sequences from about 179 million T cells were reported. Donor age, sex, ethnicity and CMV serostatus were compiled alongside the repertoire data. The study profiled the T cell repertoires of hundreds of subjects by immunosequencing and related them to cytomegalovirus serostatus. A separate validation cohort of about 110 different subjects was used in addition to the roughly 720-subject first cohort. All discovery cohort repertoires had been generated using a single sequencing platform. A later analysis re-analyzed previously published TCR beta repertoires from 666 donors and added high-resolution HLA genotyping to study TCR occurrence patterns. Class I and class II HLA loci were covered by the typing at four-digit resolution. In the later analysis, no new phenotypic data were used to find candidate immune exposures; instead, reliance was placed on TCR beta sequences and their occurrence across donors. Genome-wide SNP genotypes for about 55% of the roughly 670 donors were used in a later genetic analysis, which treated that subset as a discovery cohort. Of the roughly 400 genotyped donors, less than 90% were placed in the genetic ancestry cluster associated with self-reported Caucasian donors. An early release that covered about 600 HLA-typed donors contained about 300 gigabases of sequencing data and tens of millions of unique TCR sequences. To decide whether each TCR beta V gene segment behaved as functional or pseudogenic, an earlier analysis of fewer than 750 of the donors relied on high-throughput TCR beta sequencing. Four or five DR-DQ haplotypes were treated as single units for association and clustering because of strong linkage in the cohort. The study combined high-throughput TCR immunosequencing, statistical association of individual TCRs with disease status, and machine learning to predict cytomegalovirus infection status. The study was designed to test whether signatures of past pathogen exposure could be identified by cataloging public T cell receptors. Among a few hundred genotyped donors of the cohort, an average of approximately 240,000 unique TCR beta nucleotide sequences were sequenced per donor, roughly 20% of them non-productive. The number of donors typed differed by locus, with 629-630 for A, B, C, DRB1 and DQB1, around 520 for DQA1, about 610 for DPA1, and 450 to 480 for DPB1.

The paper's findings and limits, for the study overall: Strong co-occurrence of HLA alleles, especially DR and DQ, made assigning TCR associations to individual alleles difficult. Most TCR sequences were seen in very few donors, while some public TCRs were found in many individuals. The authors suggested that the approach could potentially be generalized to other disease states and immunological phenotypes. In this cohort, only TCR beta chains were sequenced, and detectable features were limited by the absence of alpha or paired-chain data. A later analysis found that most CMV-associated TCR beta chains appeared HLA-restricted, with HLA associations seemingly driven largely by CMV exposure. A later genetic analysis associated a missense DCLRE1C variant with V-gene and J-gene trimming of TCR beta chains, and an independent cohort replicated the association. In the study, around 150 TCR beta chains were listed as associated with cytomegalovirus. Broadly in line with IMGT annotations, most TCR beta V segments showed up in productive rearrangements about 87% or about 30% of the time in an earlier analysis of several hundred of the donors. Compared with equally common non-associated chains, HLA-associated TCR beta chains in a later analysis were more clonally expanded and had lower generation probabilities. Correlated functional status among segregating V segments might reflect linkage disequilibrium, but an unknown experimental factor could not be ruled out. In a later analysis, some 17,000 TCR beta sequences were associated with specific HLA alleles at a false discovery rate of 0.05. Sequencing depth was assumed to be roughly uniform across donors in the presence/absence analyses, though that assumption may not hold. Several of the top co-occurrence clusters appeared to be linked to parvovirus B19, influenza, CMV and Epstein-Barr virus, according to a later analysis. The only immune exposure information available for the cohort was CMV serostatus. The classifier was reported to diagnose cytomegalovirus status with high specificity and sensitivity in both the original and validation cohorts. In a later analysis, the rate of TCR association differed among HLA loci, with DRB1 alleles having the most associated TCRs and HLA-C alleles having the fewest. A few of the identified cytomegalovirus-associated TCR beta chains were confirmed in vitro to be specific for cytomegalovirus antigens. A later genetic analysis reported fewer N-insertions in productive TCRs among donors in an Asian-associated ancestry cluster than the approximately 700-donor mean. A further reported finding was that TCR beta sequences accurately predicted the HLA-A and HLA-B alleles for most subjects in the first cohort. Because counts were too low, roughly 17 rarely observed V segments, including chromosome 9 orphons, were left out of the earlier analysis of approximately 580 of the donors. A cluster of highly shared sequence variants was judged likely to be a technical artifact of the sequencing pipeline. Because some donors lacked HLA typing at each locus, the association tests relied only on the typed subset. Some IMGT-functional V segments, including TRBV6-2 and TRBV6-3, could not be told apart with the 87-base-pair reads, so those segments were excluded.

The cohort comprised approximately 700 healthy bone marrow donors. At the time of sampling, all cohort members were nominally healthy, though unrecorded immune exposures were likely present. The donor tested CMV seronegative, placing the donor among the 350 to 400 seronegative members of the cohort. A peripheral blood sample was provided by each donor, and peripheral blood mononuclear cells were used for TCR beta sequencing. The Qiagen DNeasy Blood Extraction Kit was used to extract genomic DNA from the blood cell samples. The receptor was derived from a man younger than 45 in good health and CMV-seronegative. Sequences were obtained from PBMCs. The chain joins TRBV4-3 to TRBJ2-2; matching of 6 bases hints at TRBD1 as the D gene. The DNA is TGCGCCAGCAGCCAAGACCCTCCAGGGGCCGGGGAGCTGTTTTTT. This encodes CASSQDPPGAGELFF.